A single sample is the source of the 25 T cell receptor beta chains below, sequenced in a study of CD8 T cells in ankylosing spondylitis. Study-wide findings and caveats: Blood of patients with ankylosing spondylitis appeared to be characterized by a TCR beta motif of several highly homologous variants.

For these TCRs, the target antigens are not known. TCRdb used MiXCR to reprocess the 5' RACE reads, holding one entry per CDR3 protein. The table lists 130,000 or so distinct CDR3 sequences, approximately 17% of them singletons. Sequencing was done on a sample of blood, either unsorted or a sorted T cell fraction (not recorded which). Every receptor here comes from a male donor with ankylosing spondylitis.

V is TRBV7-9 and J is TRBJ2-5, with 13 positions matching TRBD2. Germline trimming cut 2 bases from V and 4 bases from J; bases unmatched to any gene: 4. Germline-derived CDR1 and CDR2 are SEHNR and FQNEAQ (reference sequence). The CDR3 totals 16 residues. CDR3 region: CASSLTSGRAGETQYF. The CDR3 coding sequence is TGTGCCAGCAGCTTAACTAGCGGGAGGGCAGGAGAGACCCAGTACTTC.

On this clonotype: The final CDR3 position lacks the conserved phenylalanine or tryptophan, pointing to a likely read error. This sequence joins TRBV27 and TRBJ2-7; a possible D gene is TRBD2 (5 bases). Germline V gives CDR1 MNHEY, CDR2 SMNVEV (reference sequence). This CDR3 spans 14 amino acids. V shed 3 bases and J shed 3 bases, with 12 bases lying between them. CDR3 residues: CASSFYDGGYEQYL. CDR3 sequence (DNA): TGTGCCAGCAGTTTTTACGACGGAGGCTACGAGCAGTACTTA.

The V call is TRBV12-3 or TRBV12-4, the J call TRBJ2-4; 7 bases align to TRBD1. This CDR3 has 18 amino acids. Trimming removed 7 bases from V and 0 bases from J; junction bases left unmatched: 15. The CDR3 DNA reads TGTGCCAGCACCCTCGAGGTCTGGGACAGCATAGCCAAAAACATTCAGTACTTC. As protein: CASTLEVWDSIAKNIQYF.

The chain combines TRBV15 with TRBJ2-7; tentatively, D is TRBD2 (6 bases). This CDR3 spans 17 amino acids. Trimming left V 4 bases short and J 0 bases short, with 19 bases between. The germline V gene has CDR1 LNHNV and CDR2 YYDKDF (reference sequence). In DNA form, the CDR3 reads TGTGCCACCAGCATCACCGCGGGGCAAGCAACCTCCTACGAGCAGTACTTC. It specifies CATSITAGQATSYEQYF.

The gene calls are TRBV6-5 and TRBJ2-1; 9 bases fit TRBD2. Looked up from germline, CDR1 is MNHEY and CDR2 is SVGAGI. The CDR3 runs to 17 residues. With V trimmed by 0 bases and J by 4 bases, 7 bases remained unmatched. The CDR3: CASSYSPTSGLYNEQFF. The DNA for the CDR3 is TGTGCCAGCAGTTACTCCCCGACTAGCGGATTATACAATGAGCAGTTCTTC.

A few counts support this clonotype. One end of the junction fails to match germline, which may point to a read error. This chain connects TRBV14 to TRBJ1-3; 10 bases are shared with TRBD1. CDR1 and CDR2 (germline): SGHDN, FVKESK. This CDR3 is 15 amino acids long. CDR3 nucleotide sequence: TGTGCCAGCCGCCACGACAGGGGGCACGGAAACACCATATATTTT. Translated, it gives CASRHDRGHGNTIYF.

This clonotype was observed a few times. The chain uses TRBV28 and TRBJ1-2; the D is unclear. From germline, CDR1 is MDHEN and CDR2 SYDVKM. Deletions cut 5 bases from V and 8 bases from J, with 21 bases between. This CDR3 is built from 15 residues. The CDR3 region is CASSPPPGGGWGYTF. In DNA form, the CDR3 reads TGTGCCAGCAGTCCACCCCCGGGCGGAGGGTGGGGCTACACCTTC.

This clonotype was counted only a few times. This chain joins TRBV6-5 and TRBJ1-2; no clear D gene. CDR1 and CDR2 (germline): MNHEY, SVGAGI. V lost 6 bases and J 4 bases, leaving 9 bases between the germline ends. The CDR3 loop spans 12 amino acids. The CDR3 region has the DNA TGTGCCAGCAGGGACGGAGGCTATGGCTACACCTTC. Translated: CASRDGGYGYTF.

In its sample, this clonotype was seen many times. The V gene is TRBV4-2, the J gene TRBJ2-3; 10 nucleotides align to TRBD1. Trimming cost V 0 bases and J 0 bases; bases outside gene matches: 9. This CDR3 is built from 19 residues. CDR1 LGHNA and CDR2 YNFKEQ come from the germline V gene. CDR3 in DNA: TGTGCCAGCAGCCAAGATCTGGGCGGGACAGGGGTTAGCACAGATACGCAGTATTTT. Encoded protein: CASSQDLGGTGVSTDTQYF.

Many counts were recorded for this clonotype. The rearrangement joins TRBV25-1 to TRBJ1-2; D gene ambiguous. Between the trimmed V and J ends, which lost 3 bases and 4 bases, there was a span of 9 bases. The CDR3 contains 13 residues. CDR1 is MGHDK, CDR2 SYGVNS, per germline. The CDR3 sequence: CASSDLTAYGYTF. CDR3 in DNA: TGTGCCAGCAGTGATCTTACAGCCTATGGCTACACCTTC.

The V gene is TRBV24-1, the J gene TRBJ2-2; no definite D call. The germline CDR1 and CDR2 sequences are KGHDR and SFDVKD. The CDR3 is 14 amino acids. V dropped 4 bases and J dropped 6 bases, with 11 bases sitting between them. The CDR3 bases are TGTGCCACCAGTGACTCCATCGGACCCGGGGAGCTGTTTTTT. Translating gives CATSDSIGPGELFF.

This clonotype was counted a few times. The V and J genes are TRBV12-3 or TRBV12-4 and TRBJ2-1; TRBD2 agrees at 12 bases. This CDR3 region has 14 residues. With 6 bases clipped from V and 6 bases from J, the junction kept 3 bases outside the gene matches. The CDR3 DNA reads TGTGCCAGCAGGAGGACTAGCGGGGTCAATGAGCAGTTCTTC. This gives the protein CASRRTSGVNEQFF.

This clonotype was counted between two and nine times. The chain recombines TRBV9 with TRBJ2-1; the match to TRBD1 covers 10 bases. CDR1 is SGDLS, CDR2 YYNGEE, per germline. The CDR3 covers 19 residues. The V segment lost 3 bases and the J segment 5 bases; nucleotides outside the gene matches: 17. The CDR3 DNA reads TGTGCCAGCAGCGCAGGGACAGGGGTTTCACTAGCGGTTGACAATGAGCAGTTCTTC. This encodes CASSAGTGVSLAVDNEQFF.

This clonotype was seen a handful of times. The rearrangement joins TRBV11-1 to TRBJ2-1; TRBD2 matches 11 bases. The CDR3 length is 14 residues. Germline loops: CDR1 SGHAT, CDR2 FQDESV (reference sequence). V gave up 7 bases and J gave up 5 bases; unmatched junction bases: 4. The CDR3 here is CASTTGLADNEQFF. DNA of the CDR3: TGTGCCAGCACCACGGGACTAGCGGACAATGAGCAGTTCTTC.

The chain joins TRBV25-1 to TRBJ1-6, with D unclear. V lost 1 base and J lost 10, with 11 bases in between. This CDR3 has 14 amino acids. Germline V gene data show CDR1 as MGHDK and CDR2 as SYGVNS. The CDR3 here is CASSESGVWSPLHF. Written as DNA, the CDR3 is TGTGCCAGCAGTGAATCTGGGGTGTGGTCACCCCTCCACTTT.

This clonotype was seen more than once but under ten times. V usage is TRBV5-1 and J usage is TRBJ1-1; D is ambiguous. This CDR3 has 13 amino acids. Germline lookup yields CDR1 SGHRS and CDR2 YFSETQ. Trimming removed 4 bases at V and 5 bases at J, with 12 bases between. The CDR3 sequence is CASSPPRKTEAFF. The CDR3 DNA follows: TGCGCCAGCAGCCCACCCAGGAAGACTGAAGCTTTCTTT.

The J gene is TRBJ2-1, the V gene TRBV27; tentatively, D is TRBD2 (5 bases). Germline V gene data show CDR1 as MNHEY and CDR2 as SMNVEV (reference sequence). V was cut by 8 bases and J by 4 bases, with 12 bases left in between. This CDR3 contains 13 residues. CDR3 loop: CASLAPPYNEQFF. In DNA, the CDR3 is TGTGCCAGCCTAGCTCCCCCGTACAATGAGCAGTTCTTC.

This clonotype appeared a few times. This sequence joins TRBV29-1 and TRBJ1-3; unclear D gene. The CDR3 length is 14 residues. With 5 bases removed from V and 3 bases from J, the gap between germline ends came to 14 bases. Looked up from germline, CDR1 is SQVTM and CDR2 is ANQGSEA. Written as DNA, the CDR3 is TGCAGCGTTACACTCCGAGAGAGTGGAAACACCATATATTTT. It encodes CSVTLRESGNTIYF.

This clonotype was recorded a few times. CDR3 region: CASSPSGRGFTDTQYF. CDR3 DNA sequence: TGCGCCAGCAGCCCAAGCGGAAGAGGGTTCACAGATACGCAGTATTTT. The V call is TRBV4-1, the J call TRBJ2-3; maybe TRBD2 (5 bases). This CDR3 contains 16 residues. V gave up 4 bases and J gave up 2 bases, with 16 bases separating them. CDR1 MGHRA and CDR2 YSYEKL come from the germline V gene.

The table lists this clonotype with a few counts. The genes are TRBV5-1 and TRBJ2-1, with TRBD2 matching 8 bases. The V and J ends lost 0 bases and 5 bases, in that order; junction bases with no gene match: 7. CDR1 is SGHRS, CDR2 YFSETQ, per germline. The CDR3 runs 16 residues. This CDR3 is CASSLVAGGLNNEQFF. The CDR3 DNA reads TGCGCCAGCAGCTTGGTTGCGGGAGGTTTAAACAATGAGCAGTTCTTC.

This clonotype was picked up many times. The chain employs TRBV12-3 or TRBV12-4 and TRBJ1-2; possibly TRBD1 for D (5 bases). The CDR3 sequence is 15 residues long. Trimming removed 2 bases at V and 1 base at J, with 11 bases between. Here the CDR3 DNA reads TGTGCCAGCAGTTTATTCCAGGGATTTAACTATGGCTACACCTTC. As protein: CASSLFQGFNYGYTF.

The chain has TRBV28 and TRBJ2-5; TRBD2 matches at 8 bases. In germline, CDR1 is MDHEN, CDR2 SYDVKM. The ends lost 2 bases at V and 3 bases at J; junction bases unmatched: 5. The CDR3 sequence is 15 residues long. The CDR3 loop reads CASSLRLLAEETQYF. DNA for the CDR3: TGTGCCAGCAGTTTACGGCTACTAGCGGAAGAGACCCAGTACTTC.

Ten or more counts support this clonotype. This chain joins TRBV7-2 and TRBJ2-1, with D maybe TRBD2 (6 bases). V was clipped by 4 bases and J by 4 bases, with 11 bases between them. The CDR3 runs to 14 residues. Germline CDR1 and CDR2: SGHTA and FQGNSA. Here the CDR3 DNA reads TGTGCCAGCAGCTCACTGGGACTTTACAATGAGCAGTTCTTC. This sequence encodes CASSSLGLYNEQFF.

The table lists this clonotype with a few counts. The CDR3 DNA follows: TGTGCCAGCAGCTTAGGGCCAGGGCTAGACGAGCAGTACTTC. It encodes CASSLGPGLDEQYF. The chain uses TRBV7-9 and TRBJ2-7, with a tentative D call TRBD1 (5 bases). Germline CDR1 and CDR2: SEHNR and FQNEAQ (reference sequence). The V and J ends lost 1 base and 5 bases respectively, with 12 bases between them. The CDR3 has 14 residues. Together with reference TRBV7-9 and TRBJ2-7, the CDR3 gives the full variable domain: DTGVSQNPRHKITKRGQNVTFRCDPISEHNRLYWYRQTLGQGPEFLTYFQNEAQLEKSRLLSDRFSAERPKGSFSTLEIQRTEQGDSAMYLCASSLGPGLDEQYFGPGTRLTVT.

The V call is TRBV27, the J call TRBJ2-3, with TRBD2 matching over 11 bases. Germline-derived CDR1 and CDR2 are MNHEY and SMNVEV (reference sequence). V was clipped by 4 bases and J by 2 bases; unmatched bases: 5. The CDR3 totals 16 residues. CDR3 region: CASSYSSGGPTDTQYF. The CDR3 DNA sequence: TGTGCCAGCAGTTATTCTAGCGGGGGGCCCACAGATACGCAGTATTTT.